Presented here are 21 T cell receptor beta chains from one specimen sequenced in a study of T cells in pancreatic ductal adenocarcinoma (dated by TCRdb to the late 2010s). The selected pancreatic ductal adenocarcinoma patients had received surgery without neoadjuvant therapy. Library prep was done by the immunoSEQ multiplex PCR assay. TCRdb re-hosts the immuneACCESS table, in-frame sequences only. Its copies lack some clones; in the studies checked, an unresolved V gene accounts for under half of them, and the cause for the rest is not known. The sample yields tens of thousands of clones; approximately 92% were counted once. Under 2.5% of the sample belongs to the ten largest clones. Sequencing used PBMCs. The origin of the receptors is a human donor with pancreatic ductal adenocarcinoma.

This chain uses TRBV6-5 with TRBJ1-1; D perhaps matches TRBD1 (6 bases). Germline CDR1 MNHEY, CDR2 SVGAGI. The V end was cut by 6 bases, the J end by 1 base, with 15 bases between. The CDR3 sequence is 15 residues long. CDR3 nucleotide sequence: TGTGCCAGCAGCGGGATCATGGGGGCGAACACTGAAGCTTTCTTT. Translating gives CASSGIMGANTEAFF.

The V and J genes are TRBV9 and TRBJ2-2; no reliable D call. V was pared by 5 bases and J by 3 bases, with 11 bases between. The germline gives CDR1 SGDLS, CDR2 YYNGEE. This CDR3 has 14 residues. The CDR3 spells CASRVSRDTGELFF. For the CDR3, the DNA is TGTGCCAGCAGGGTCTCGCGAGACACCGGGGAGCTGTTTTTT. The entire variable domain, with the rest obtained from reference TRBV9 and TRBJ2-2, is as follows: DSGVTQTPKHLITATGQRVTLRCSPRSGDLSVYWYQQSLDQGLQFLIQYYNGEERAKGNILERFSAQQFPDLHSELNLSSLELGDSALYFCASRVSRDTGELFFGEGSRLTVL.

The J gene is TRBJ2-5, the V gene TRBV7-2; D is uncertain. V lost 7 bases to trimming and J lost 5 bases, with 8 bases between them. The CDR3 sequence is 11 residues long. CDR1 and CDR2 (germline): SGHTA, FQGNSA. CDR3 coding DNA: TGTGCCAGCAAGAGGTCGGAGACCCAGTACTTC. Protein product: CASKRSETQYF.

The rearrangement uses TRBV14 and TRBJ2-3, with a tentative D call TRBD1 (6 bases). Germline V gene lookup returns CDR1 SGHDN and CDR2 FVKESK. The CDR3 length is 18 residues. V was clipped by 4 bases and J by 0 bases, with 20 bases between them. The CDR3 is CASSRPGQTLPSTDTQYF. The DNA of the CDR3 is TGTGCCAGCAGCCGTCCCGGACAGACCTTGCCTAGCACAGATACGCAGTATTTT.

The V call is TRBV2, the J call TRBJ2-5; D gene ambiguous. Germline CDR1 and CDR2: SNHLY and FYNNEI. V was trimmed by 2 bases and J by 2 bases, leaving 6 bases between them. The length of the CDR3 is 13 residues. CDR3 sequence: CASSEFIQETQYF. CDR3 DNA sequence: TGTGCCAGCAGTGAATTTATTCAAGAGACCCAGTACTTC.

The rearrangement uses TRBV7-9 and TRBJ2-3; 12 nucleotides match TRBD2. The germline gives CDR1 SEHNR, CDR2 FQNEAQ (reference sequence). This CDR3 comprises 16 residues. The J segment lost 3 bases and the V segment lost 1 base, leaving 2 bases of the junction unmatched. The CDR3 bases are TGTGCCAGCAGCTTAGTGCTAGCGGGAGGGACAGATACGCAGTATTTT. Its protein product is CASSLVLAGGTDTQYF.

The chain is built from TRBV29-1 and TRBJ2-7; TRBD1 is a possible D gene (6 bases). CDR1 SQVTM and CDR2 ANQGSEA come from the germline V gene. The CDR3 sequence is 14 residues long. V lost 7 bases and J 0 bases, leaving 16 bases between the germline ends. The CDR3 protein is CSAAGQWSSYEQYF. CDR3 in DNA: TGCAGCGCGGCCGGACAGTGGAGCTCCTACGAGCAGTACTTC.

The chain has TRBV5-1 and TRBJ2-2, with 10 bases fitting TRBD2. J gave up 3 bases and V 7 bases, and 6 bases lay outside the gene matches. CDR1 and CDR2 (germline): SGHRS, YFSETQ. The CDR3 has 15 residues. The CDR3 DNA sequence: TGCGCCAGCGTAGCGGGAGGCGGCGACACCGGGGAGCTGTTTTTT. Its translation is CASVAGGGDTGELFF.

The chain joins TRBV6-5 to TRBJ2-2; 10 bases fit TRBD2. The V gene's germline CDR1 is MNHEY and CDR2 SVGAGI. This CDR3 region has 16 residues. The trim removed 4 bases at V and 6 bases at J, leaving 8 bases unmatched. The CDR3 loop is CASSFSGTSVAGELFF. As DNA, the CDR3 is TGTGCCAGCAGTTTCTCCGGGACTAGCGTGGCCGGGGAGCTGTTTTTT.

V usage is TRBV28 and J usage is TRBJ2-1, with D tentatively TRBD2 (6 bases). This CDR3 has 15 amino acids. Looked up from germline, CDR1 is MDHEN and CDR2 is SYDVKM. Trimming removed 5 bases at V and 8 bases at J, with 19 bases between. CDR3 in amino acids: CASSPVGLASDEQFF. The CDR3 nucleotides are TGTGCCAGCAGTCCTGTTGGGCTAGCGAGCGATGAGCAGTTCTTC.

The V and J genes are TRBV23-1 and TRBJ2-5; unclear D gene. TRBV23-1 is assigned to the ORF class and has an uncertain function. The CDR3 is made up of 14 amino acids. Trimming left V 6 bases short and J 4 bases short, with 15 bases between. CDR3 region: CASSRRKRAETQYF. CDR3 sequence (DNA): TGCGCCAGCAGCCGCCGGAAGCGAGCAGAGACCCAGTACTTC.

J is TRBJ1-1 and V is TRBV7-2, with D uncertain. CDR1 SGHTA and CDR2 FQGNSA come from the germline V gene. The CDR3 spans 15 residues. Trimming stripped 1 base from V and 1 base from J, with 10 bases between. For the CDR3, the DNA is TGTGCCAGCAGCTTAGACGGGGTGGGGAACACTGAAGCTTTCTTT. Encoded protein: CASSLDGVGNTEAFF.

This chain joins TRBV5-8 and TRBJ2-7, with D unresolved. Trimming shortened V by 4 bases and J by 1 base, and 21 bases separated the two germline ends. The CDR3 runs to 17 residues. Germline CDR1 SGHTS, CDR2 YDEGEE. CDR3 loop: CASSAGLFLGSSYEQYF. CDR3 nucleotides: TGTGCCAGCAGCGCCGGTCTGTTTTTGGGGTCTTCCTACGAGCAGTACTTC.

This clone was observed a handful of times. The chain is built from TRBV6-1 and TRBJ1-3; no firm D call. Germline loops: CDR1 MNHNS, CDR2 SASEGT. The CDR3 has 14 residues. V was trimmed by 7 bases and J by 2 bases, leaving 12 bases between them. The CDR3 DNA sequence: TGTGCCAGCATTACGGGAGGCACTGGAAACACCATATATTTT. Translated: CASITGGTGNTIYF.

The chain joins TRBV11-2 to TRBJ1-4; tentatively, D is TRBD1 (5 bases). Germline V gene sequence: CDR1 SGHAT, CDR2 FQNNGV. The germline V and J ends were trimmed by 5 bases and 7 bases, with 20 bases remaining between them. The CDR3 loop spans 16 amino acids. The CDR3 DNA reads as TGTGCCAGCAGCCCCGGAAGTAACCCGGGGGGTGAAAAACTGTTTTTT. It yields the protein CASSPGSNPGGEKLFF.

The chain is built from TRBV18 and TRBJ1-1; D gene uncertain. V was cut by 3 bases and J by 5 bases, with 10 bases left in between. The CDR3 extends over 13 amino acids. The germline gives CDR1 KGHSH, CDR2 LQKENI. The CDR3 sequence: CASSPRQGTEAFF. Here the CDR3 DNA reads TGTGCCAGCTCACCCCGGCAAGGTACTGAAGCTTTCTTT.

V gene TRBV6-5 combines with J gene TRBJ1-2; D is unresolved. From germline, CDR1 is MNHEY and CDR2 SVGAGI. The CDR3 totals 14 residues. The V end was cut by 5 bases, the J end by 4 bases, with 14 bases between. The CDR3: CASSPRSGVYGYTF. CDR3 nucleotides: TGTGCCAGCAGTCCTCGGTCGGGTGTCTATGGCTACACCTTC.

The rearrangement links TRBV27 to TRBJ2-7, with D possibly TRBD1 on 5 matching bases. The ends were cut back, 8 bases at V and 1 base at J, with 21 bases in the middle. The CDR3 has 16 amino acids. CDR1 is MNHEY, CDR2 SMNVEV, per germline (reference sequence). The CDR3 DNA follows: TGTGCCAGCCGAACCTTTTTGGGAAGGGGTTCCTACGAGCAGTACTTC. Translating it yields CASRTFLGRGSYEQYF.

V is TRBV7-9 and J is TRBJ2-2; 7 bases are shared with TRBD2. Germline V gene sequence: CDR1 SEHNR, CDR2 FQNEAQ (reference sequence). With V trimmed by 7 bases and J by 1 base, 9 bases remained unmatched. This CDR3 is 16 amino acids long. The CDR3, as DNA: TGTGCCAGCATCCCAGGAGCGGGAAAGAACACCGGGGAGCTGTTTTTT. This sequence encodes CASIPGAGKNTGELFF.

The chain employs TRBV19 and TRBJ2-5; TRBD2 matches 7 bases. This CDR3 has 16 residues. The V gene's germline CDR1 is LNHDA and CDR2 SQIVND (reference sequence). V was pared by 5 bases and J by 4 bases, with 13 bases of the junction left unmatched. The CDR3 bases are TGTGCCAGTAGTTTCAAAGCGGGACGTTCGGGAGAGACCCAGTACTTC. Translated: CASSFKAGRSGETQYF.

The chain has TRBV29-1 and TRBJ2-1; 7 bases align to TRBD1. CDR1 and CDR2 (germline): SQVTM, ANQGSEA. The V gene end was trimmed by 5 bases and the J gene end by 8 bases; junction bases not matched to a gene: 3. The CDR3 extends over 11 amino acids. The CDR3 sequence is CSVRQGDEQFF. The CDR3 DNA follows: TGCAGCGTTCGGCAGGGGGATGAGCAGTTCTTC.